This TCR beta chain was recovered during a study of T cells in Graves' hyperthyroidism and ophthalmopathy. Overall study context: At initial diagnosis, before any treatment had begun, peripheral blood was obtained.

Amplified regions were TCR beta CDR3 sequences from RNA transcripts. A first-round RT-PCR of the TCR CDR3 used the HTBI primer set. MiXCR, run by TCRdb on the multiplex PCR reads, gives a single entry per CDR3 protein. The sample consists of nearly 600,000 distinct CDR3 sequences, about 15% of them appearing once. Patients were excluded because of uncontrolled infection, other autoimmune disease, pregnancy or lactation. Blood from later-ophthalmopathy patients was taken at first hyperthyroidism diagnosis. Germline CDR1 is KGHDR and CDR2 is SFDVKD. V gave up 9 bases and J gave up 0 bases, with 7 bases separating them. This CDR3 is built from 12 residues. Study-level results: Most thyroid clonotypes expanded above 0.001 were also detected in blood.

At least ten counts were recorded for this clonotype. The antigen is not known. This rearrangement joins TRBV24-1 to TRBJ1-2; D is ambiguous. The source material was blood. The receptor was derived from a woman in her 30s with Graves' hyperthyroidism that later progressed to Graves' ophthalmopathy. DNA of the CDR3: TGTGCCACCTACACAGCTAACTATGGCTACACCTTC. Amino acids: CATYTANYGYTF.